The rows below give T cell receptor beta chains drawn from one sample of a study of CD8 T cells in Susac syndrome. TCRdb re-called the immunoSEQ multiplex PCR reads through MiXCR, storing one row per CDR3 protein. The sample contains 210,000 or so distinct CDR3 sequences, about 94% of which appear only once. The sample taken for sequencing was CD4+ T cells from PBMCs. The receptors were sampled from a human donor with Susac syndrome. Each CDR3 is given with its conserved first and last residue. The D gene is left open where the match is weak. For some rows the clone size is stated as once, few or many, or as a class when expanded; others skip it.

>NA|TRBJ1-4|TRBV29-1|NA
CSVRQAGDEKLFF
TGCAGCGTCCGGCAAGCGGGGGATGAAAAACTGTTTTTT
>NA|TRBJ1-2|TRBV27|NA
CASSLGRNTNYGYTF
TGTGCCAGCAGTCTCGGACGGAACACTAACTATGGCTACACCTTC
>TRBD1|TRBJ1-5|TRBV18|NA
CASSLTGRNQPQHF
TGTGCCAGCTCACTGACAGGGCGGAATCAGCCCCAGCATTTT
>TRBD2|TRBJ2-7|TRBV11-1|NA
CASTGSVASGSYEQYF
TGTGCCAGCACTGGATCCGTGGCTAGCGGGTCCTACGAGCAGTACTTC
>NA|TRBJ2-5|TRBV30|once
CAWVARETQYF
TGTGCCTGGGTAGCAAGAGAGACCCAGTACTTC
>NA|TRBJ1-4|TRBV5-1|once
CASSLATVRAEKLFF
TGCGCCAGCAGCTTGGCGACAGTAAGGGCGGAAAAACTGTTTTTT
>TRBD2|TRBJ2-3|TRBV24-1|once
CATSGGTSGVWDTQYF
TGTGCCACCAGCGGAGGGACTAGCGGGGTCTGGGATACGCAGTATTTT
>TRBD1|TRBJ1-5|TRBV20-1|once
CSARSRRQGADQPQHF
TGCAGTGCTAGATCGCGCCGACAGGGAGCGGATCAGCCCCAGCATTTT
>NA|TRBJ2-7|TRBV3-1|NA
CASSHSGTIPLEQYF
TGTGCCAGCAGCCACTCCGGGACCATCCCCCTCGAGCAGTACTTC
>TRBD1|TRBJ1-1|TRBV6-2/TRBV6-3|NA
CASSWTGGTSAAFF
TGTGCCAGCAGTTGGACAGGGGGGACGTCTGCAGCTTTCTTT
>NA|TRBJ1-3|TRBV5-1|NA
CASSLAGTDGNTIYF
TGCGCCAGCAGCTTGGCCGGGACGGACGGAAACACCATATATTTT